The table lists the clone carrying this T cell receptor (beta chain) with many counts. The data belong to a study of read filtering for tumor transcriptome and immune sequencing. This CDR3 spans 14 amino acids. V was shortened by 2 bases and J by 4 bases, with 10 bases between the two germline ends. The germline gives CDR1 SNHLY, CDR2 FYNNEI. From roughly 400 ng of RNA, a library with molecular barcoded alpha/delta and beta/gamma adaptors was made. TCRdb fed the reads into MiXCR, producing one record per CDR3 protein. This table has fewer than 150,000 distinct CDR3 sequences, 10% to 15% appearing once.

Sequenced material: a population of CD138-negative cells sorted from bone marrow. This TCR was recovered from a donor at least 40 years old with multiple myeloma. V and J are TRBV2 and TRBJ2-3; D not certain. CDR3 in amino acids: CASSENFLADTQYF. CDR3 sequence (DNA): TGTGCCAGCAGTGAAAATTTTTTGGCAGATACGCAGTATTTT.